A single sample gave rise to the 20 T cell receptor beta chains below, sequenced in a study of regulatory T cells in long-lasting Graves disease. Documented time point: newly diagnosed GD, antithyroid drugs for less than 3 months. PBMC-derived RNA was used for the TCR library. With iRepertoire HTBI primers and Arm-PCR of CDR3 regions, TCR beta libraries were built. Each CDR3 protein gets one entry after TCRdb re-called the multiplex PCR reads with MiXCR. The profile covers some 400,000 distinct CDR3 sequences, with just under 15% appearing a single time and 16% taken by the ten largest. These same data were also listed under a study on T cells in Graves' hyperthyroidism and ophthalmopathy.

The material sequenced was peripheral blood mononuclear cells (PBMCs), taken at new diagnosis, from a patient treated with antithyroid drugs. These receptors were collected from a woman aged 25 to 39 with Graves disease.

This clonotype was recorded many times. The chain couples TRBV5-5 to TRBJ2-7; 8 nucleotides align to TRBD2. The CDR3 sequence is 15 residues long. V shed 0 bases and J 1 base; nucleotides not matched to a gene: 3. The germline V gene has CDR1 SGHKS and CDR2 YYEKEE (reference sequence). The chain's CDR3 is CASSLGASGSYEQYF. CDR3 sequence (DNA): TGTGCCAGCAGCTTGGGGGCTAGCGGGTCCTACGAGCAGTACTTC.

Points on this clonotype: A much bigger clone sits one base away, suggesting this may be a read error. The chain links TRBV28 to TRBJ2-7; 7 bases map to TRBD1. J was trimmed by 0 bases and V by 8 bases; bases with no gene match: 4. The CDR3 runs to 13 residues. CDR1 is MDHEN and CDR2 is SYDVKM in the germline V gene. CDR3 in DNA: TGTGCCAGCCTGGGGACAGTCTCCTACGAGCAGTACTTC. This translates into CASLGTVSYEQYF.

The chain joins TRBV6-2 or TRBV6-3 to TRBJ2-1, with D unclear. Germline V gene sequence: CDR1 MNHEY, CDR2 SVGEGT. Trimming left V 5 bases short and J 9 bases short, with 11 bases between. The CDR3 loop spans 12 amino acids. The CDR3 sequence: CASSGSWAEQFF. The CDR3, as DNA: TGTGCCAGCAGTGGGTCTTGGGCTGAGCAGTTCTTC.

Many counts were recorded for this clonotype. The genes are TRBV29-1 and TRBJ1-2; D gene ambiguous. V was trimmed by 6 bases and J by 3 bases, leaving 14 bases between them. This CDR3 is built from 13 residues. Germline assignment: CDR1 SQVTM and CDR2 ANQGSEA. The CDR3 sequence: CSVIKDGHYGYTF. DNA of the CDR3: TGCAGCGTGATCAAGGATGGACACTATGGCTACACCTTC.

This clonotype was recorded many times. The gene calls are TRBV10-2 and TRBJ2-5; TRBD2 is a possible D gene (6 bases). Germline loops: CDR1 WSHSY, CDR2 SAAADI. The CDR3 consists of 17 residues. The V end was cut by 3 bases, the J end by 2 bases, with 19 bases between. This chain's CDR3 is CASSDGEVADGQETQYF. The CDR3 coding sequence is TGCGCCAGCAGTGACGGCGAGGTAGCGGATGGGCAAGAGACCCAGTACTTC.

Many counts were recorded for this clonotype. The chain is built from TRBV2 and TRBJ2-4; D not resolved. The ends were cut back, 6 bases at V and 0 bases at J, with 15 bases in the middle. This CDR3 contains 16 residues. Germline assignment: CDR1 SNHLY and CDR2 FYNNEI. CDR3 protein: CASRASRQLAKNIQYF. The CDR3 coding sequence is TGTGCCAGCAGGGCTTCTCGGCAGCTAGCCAAAAACATTCAGTACTTC.

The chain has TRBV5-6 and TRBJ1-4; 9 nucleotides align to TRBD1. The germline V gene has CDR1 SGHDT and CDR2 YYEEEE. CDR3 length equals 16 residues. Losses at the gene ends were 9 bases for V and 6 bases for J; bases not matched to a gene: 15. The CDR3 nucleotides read TGTGCCAACAGTCACAGCCAGGACAGGGGTTATGAAAAACTGTTTTTT. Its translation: CANSHSQDRGYEKLFF.

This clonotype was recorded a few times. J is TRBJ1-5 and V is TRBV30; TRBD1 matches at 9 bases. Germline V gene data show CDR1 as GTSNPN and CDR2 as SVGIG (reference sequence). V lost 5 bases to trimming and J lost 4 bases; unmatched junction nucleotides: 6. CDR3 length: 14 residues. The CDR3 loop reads CAWGAGTGNQPQHF. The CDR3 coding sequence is TGTGCCTGGGGGGCCGGGACAGGGAATCAGCCCCAGCATTTT. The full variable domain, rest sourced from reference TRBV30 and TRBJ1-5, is SQTIHQWPATLVQPVGSPLSLECTVEGTSNPNLYWYRQAAGRGLQLLFYSVGIGQISSEVPQNLSASRPQDRQFILSSKKLLLSDSGFYLCAWGAGTGNQPQHFGDGTRLSIL.

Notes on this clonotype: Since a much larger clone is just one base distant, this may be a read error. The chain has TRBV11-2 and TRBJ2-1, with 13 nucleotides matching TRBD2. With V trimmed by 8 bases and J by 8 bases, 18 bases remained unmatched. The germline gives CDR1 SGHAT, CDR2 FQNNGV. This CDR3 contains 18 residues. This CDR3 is CASGSALETSGRFDEQFF. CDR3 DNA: TGTGCCAGCGGCTCCGCCCTGGAGACTAGCGGGAGGTTCGATGAGCAGTTCTTC.

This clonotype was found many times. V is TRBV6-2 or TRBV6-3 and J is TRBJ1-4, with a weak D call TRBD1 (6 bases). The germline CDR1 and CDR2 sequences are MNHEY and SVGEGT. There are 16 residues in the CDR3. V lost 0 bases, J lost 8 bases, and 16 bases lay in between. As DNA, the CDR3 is TGTGCCAGCAGTTACTCGTTTTCAGGGGTACGGGAAAAACTGTTTTTT. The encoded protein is CASSYSFSGVREKLFF.

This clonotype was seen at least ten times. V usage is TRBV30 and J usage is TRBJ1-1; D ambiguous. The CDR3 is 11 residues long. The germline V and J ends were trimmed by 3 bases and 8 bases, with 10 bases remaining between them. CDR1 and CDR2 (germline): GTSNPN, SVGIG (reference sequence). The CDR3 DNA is TGTGCCTGGAGCGAAGGGTCGGAAGCTTTCTTT. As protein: CAWSEGSEAFF.

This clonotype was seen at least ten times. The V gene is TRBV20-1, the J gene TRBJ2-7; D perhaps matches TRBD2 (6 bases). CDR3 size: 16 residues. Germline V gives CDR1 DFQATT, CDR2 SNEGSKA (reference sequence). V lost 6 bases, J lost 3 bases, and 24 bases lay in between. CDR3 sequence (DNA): TGCAGTGCCCCCAACCCTCGATGGGACTTACTCTACGAGCAGTACTTC. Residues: CSAPNPRWDLLYEQYF.

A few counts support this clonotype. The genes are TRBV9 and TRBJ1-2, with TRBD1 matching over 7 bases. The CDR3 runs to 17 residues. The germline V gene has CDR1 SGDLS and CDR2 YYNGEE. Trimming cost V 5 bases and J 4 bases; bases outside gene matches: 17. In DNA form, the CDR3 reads TGTGCCAGCAGACAGCTATCCCGGGACAGACCATTCTATGGCTACACCTTC. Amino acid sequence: CASRQLSRDRPFYGYTF.

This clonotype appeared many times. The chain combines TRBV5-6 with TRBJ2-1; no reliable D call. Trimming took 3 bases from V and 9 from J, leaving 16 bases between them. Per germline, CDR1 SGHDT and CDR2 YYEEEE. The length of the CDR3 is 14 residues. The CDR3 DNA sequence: TGTGCCAGCAGCTCTATCCGCACATTTAGTGAGCAGTTCTTC. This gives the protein CASSSIRTFSEQFF.

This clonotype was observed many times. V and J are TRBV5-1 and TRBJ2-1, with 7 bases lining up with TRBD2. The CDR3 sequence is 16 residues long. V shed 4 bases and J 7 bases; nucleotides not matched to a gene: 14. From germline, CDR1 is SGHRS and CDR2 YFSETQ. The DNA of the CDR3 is TGCGCCAGCAGCGTTTGGTCGGCGGGAGTTCGGAATGAGCAGTTCTTC. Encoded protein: CASSVWSAGVRNEQFF.

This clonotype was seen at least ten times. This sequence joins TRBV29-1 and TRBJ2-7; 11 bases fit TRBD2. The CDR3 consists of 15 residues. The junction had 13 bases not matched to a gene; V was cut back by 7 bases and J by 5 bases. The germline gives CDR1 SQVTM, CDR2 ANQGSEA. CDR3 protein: CSAQGGLAGGNEQYF. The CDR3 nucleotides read TGCAGCGCGCAGGGGGGATTAGCGGGAGGGAACGAGCAGTACTTC.

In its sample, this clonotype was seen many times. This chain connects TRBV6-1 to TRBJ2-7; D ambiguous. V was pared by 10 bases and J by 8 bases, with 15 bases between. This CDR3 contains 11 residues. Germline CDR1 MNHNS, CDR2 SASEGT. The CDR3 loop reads CATLTPTQQYF. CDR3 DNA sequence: TGTGCCACCCTCACACCTACACAGCAGTACTTC.

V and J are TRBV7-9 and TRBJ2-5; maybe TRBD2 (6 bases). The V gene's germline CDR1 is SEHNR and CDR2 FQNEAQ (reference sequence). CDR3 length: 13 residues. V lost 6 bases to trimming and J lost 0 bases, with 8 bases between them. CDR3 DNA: TGTGCCAGCAGGGGCGGGGACCAAGAGACCCAGTACTTC. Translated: CASRGGDQETQYF.

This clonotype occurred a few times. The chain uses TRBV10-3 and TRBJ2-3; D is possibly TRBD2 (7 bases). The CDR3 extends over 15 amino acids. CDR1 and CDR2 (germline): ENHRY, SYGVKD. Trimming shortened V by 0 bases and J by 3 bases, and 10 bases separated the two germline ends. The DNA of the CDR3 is TGTGCCATCAGTGAGTCAGGGAGGGGGACAGATACGCAGTATTTT. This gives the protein CAISESGRGTDTQYF.

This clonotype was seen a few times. For the CDR3, the DNA is TGTGCCAGCAGCCACGGGGGACCCCCGGCCTACGAGCAGTACTTC. It encodes CASSHGGPPAYEQYF. This chain links TRBV13 with TRBJ2-7, with a tentative D call TRBD2 (6 bases). Germline V lookup: CDR1 PRHDT, CDR2 FYEKMQ (reference sequence). The V and J ends lost 5 bases and 2 bases respectively, with 16 bases between them. This CDR3 is 15 amino acids long.